This T cell receptor beta chain was sequenced for a study of blood T cell repertoires in COVID-19. Study-wide background: Sites across the United States, Italy and Spain contributed samples from acute and convalescent COVID-19.

Using immunoSEQ multiplex PCR, the repertoire was profiled, and TCRdb retains in-frame clones only, with some absent. The repertoire holds around 300,000 clones, under 90% seen once, with about 0.94% in the top ten. This TCR was recovered from a woman aged 40 to 50 who had recovered from COVID-19. The sequenced sample consisted of peripheral blood.

In DNA, the CDR3 is TGTGCCAGCAGTTCCTCTCCGCCAGCGATTAATGAAAAACTGTTTTTT. Protein product: CASSSSPPAINEKLFF. This chain joins TRBV27 and TRBJ1-4, with D unresolved. The CDR3 totals 16 residues. The germline V and J ends were trimmed by 4 bases and 4 bases, with 16 bases remaining between them. Germline lookup yields CDR1 MNHEY and CDR2 SMNVEV (reference sequence).